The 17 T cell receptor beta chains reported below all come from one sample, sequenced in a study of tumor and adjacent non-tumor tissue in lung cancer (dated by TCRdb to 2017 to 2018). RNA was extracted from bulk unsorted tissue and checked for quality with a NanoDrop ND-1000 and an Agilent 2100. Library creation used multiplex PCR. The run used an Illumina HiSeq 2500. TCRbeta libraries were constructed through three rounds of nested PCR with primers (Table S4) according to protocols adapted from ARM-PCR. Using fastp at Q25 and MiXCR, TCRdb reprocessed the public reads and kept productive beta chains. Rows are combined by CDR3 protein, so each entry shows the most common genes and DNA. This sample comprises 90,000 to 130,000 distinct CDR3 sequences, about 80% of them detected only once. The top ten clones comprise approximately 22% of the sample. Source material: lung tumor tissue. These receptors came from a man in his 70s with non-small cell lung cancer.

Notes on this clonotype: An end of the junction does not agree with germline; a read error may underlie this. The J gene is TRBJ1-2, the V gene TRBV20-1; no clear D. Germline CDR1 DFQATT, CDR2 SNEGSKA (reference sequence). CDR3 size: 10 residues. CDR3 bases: TGCAGTGTTAGAGGTGGTGGCTACACCTTC. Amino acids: CSVRGGGYTF.

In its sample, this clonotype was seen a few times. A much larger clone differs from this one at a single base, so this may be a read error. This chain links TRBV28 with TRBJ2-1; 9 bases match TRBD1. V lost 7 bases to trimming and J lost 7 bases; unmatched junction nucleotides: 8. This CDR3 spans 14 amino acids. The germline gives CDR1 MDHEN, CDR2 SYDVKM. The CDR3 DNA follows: TGTGCCAGCAAACCCGGACAGGGGAGGAATGAGCAGTTCTTC. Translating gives CASKPGQGRNEQFF.

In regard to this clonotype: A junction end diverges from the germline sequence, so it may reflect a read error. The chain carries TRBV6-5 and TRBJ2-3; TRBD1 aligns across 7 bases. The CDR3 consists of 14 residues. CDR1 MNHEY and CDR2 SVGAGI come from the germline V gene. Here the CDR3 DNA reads TGTGCCAGCAGTTACTCCTGGGACAGAGATACCCAGTATTTT. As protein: CASSYSWDRDTQYF.

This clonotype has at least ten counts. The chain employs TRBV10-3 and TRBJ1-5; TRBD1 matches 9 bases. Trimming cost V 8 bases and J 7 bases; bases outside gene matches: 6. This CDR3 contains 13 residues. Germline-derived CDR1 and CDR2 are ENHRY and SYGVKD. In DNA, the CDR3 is TGTGCCATCGGGACAGGGAGTGAACAGCCCCAGCATTTT. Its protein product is CAIGTGSEQPQHF.

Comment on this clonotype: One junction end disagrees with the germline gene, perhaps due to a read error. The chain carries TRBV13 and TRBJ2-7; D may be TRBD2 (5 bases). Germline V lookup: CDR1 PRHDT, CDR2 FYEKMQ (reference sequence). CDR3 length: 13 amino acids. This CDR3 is CASCSTTGNEKYF. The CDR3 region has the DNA TGTGCCAGCTGCTCAACCACGGGGAACGAGAAGTACTTC.

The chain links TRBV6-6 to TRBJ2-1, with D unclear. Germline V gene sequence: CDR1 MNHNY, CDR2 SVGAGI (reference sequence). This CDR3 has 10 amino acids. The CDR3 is CVNATYEQFF. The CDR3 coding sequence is TGTGTCAACGCTACCTATGAGCAGTTCTTC.

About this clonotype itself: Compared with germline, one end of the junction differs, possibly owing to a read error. The CDR3 sequence: CASSFKGPYNQPQHF. The CDR3 region has the DNA TGTGCCAGCAGCTTCAAAGGGCCCTACAATCAGCCCCAGCATTTC. The chain couples TRBV5-4 to TRBJ1-5, with D hard to call. Looked up from germline, CDR1 is SGHNT and CDR2 is YYREEE (reference sequence). The CDR3 runs 15 residues.

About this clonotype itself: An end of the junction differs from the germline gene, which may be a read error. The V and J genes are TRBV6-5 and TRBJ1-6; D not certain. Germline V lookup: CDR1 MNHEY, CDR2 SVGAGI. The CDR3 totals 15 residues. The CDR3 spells CAIGYSDGKNSPLHF. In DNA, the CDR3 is TGTGCCATCGGTTATTCCGACGGTAAAAATTCACCCCTCCATTTT.

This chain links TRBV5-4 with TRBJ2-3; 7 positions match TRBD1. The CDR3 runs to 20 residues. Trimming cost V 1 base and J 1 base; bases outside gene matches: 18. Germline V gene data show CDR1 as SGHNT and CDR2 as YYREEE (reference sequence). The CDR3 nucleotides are TGTGCCAGCAGCTTGTCTATGTGTACAGGGGACACTACTTGCACAGATACGCAGTATTTT. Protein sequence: CASSLSMCTGDTTCTDTQYF.

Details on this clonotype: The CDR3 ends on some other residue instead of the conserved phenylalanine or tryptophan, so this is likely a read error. DNA of the CDR3: TGTGCCAGCAGCTACGTGGGGCAAGAAGCTTTCATT. Translating gives CASSYVGQEAFI. V is TRBV7-6 and J is TRBJ1-1; TRBD1 might be the D (5 bases). With 4 bases removed from V and 8 bases from J, the gap between germline ends came to 11 bases. The CDR3 is made up of 12 amino acids. CDR1 and CDR2 (germline): SGHVS, FNYEAQ.

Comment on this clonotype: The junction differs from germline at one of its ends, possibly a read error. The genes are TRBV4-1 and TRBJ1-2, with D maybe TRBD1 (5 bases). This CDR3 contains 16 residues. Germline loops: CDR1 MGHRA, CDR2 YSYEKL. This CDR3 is CASSQGPGLYLYDYTF. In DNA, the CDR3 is TGTGCCAGCAGCCAAGGACCAGGGCTTTACCTCTATGACTACACCTTC.

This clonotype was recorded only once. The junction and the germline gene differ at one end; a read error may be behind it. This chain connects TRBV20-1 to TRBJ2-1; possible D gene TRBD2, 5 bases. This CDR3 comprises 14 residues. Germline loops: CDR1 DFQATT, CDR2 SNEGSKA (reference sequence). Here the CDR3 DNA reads TGCAGTGCTAGTGCGGGCCAGAATAGCAGTGAGCGGTTCTTC. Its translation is CSASAGQNSSERFF.

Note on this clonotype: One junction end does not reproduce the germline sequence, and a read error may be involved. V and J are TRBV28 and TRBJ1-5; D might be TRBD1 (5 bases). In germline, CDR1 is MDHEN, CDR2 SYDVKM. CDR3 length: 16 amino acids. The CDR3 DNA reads TGTGCCAGCAGTCGTCGGGGCGGCGCGAGCAATCAGCCCCAGCGTTTT. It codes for CASSRRGGASNQPQRF.

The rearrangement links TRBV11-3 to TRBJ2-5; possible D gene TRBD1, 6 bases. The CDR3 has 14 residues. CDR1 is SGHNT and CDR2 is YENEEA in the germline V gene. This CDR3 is CVGASGWGRETQYF. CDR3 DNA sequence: TGTGTCGGCGCTTCAGGCTGGGGGCGGGAGACCCAGTACTTC.

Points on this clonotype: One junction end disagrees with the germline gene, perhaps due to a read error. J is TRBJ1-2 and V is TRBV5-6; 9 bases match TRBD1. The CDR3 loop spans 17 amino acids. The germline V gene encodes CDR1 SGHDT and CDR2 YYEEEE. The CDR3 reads CATSLRDRDRPYYGYTF. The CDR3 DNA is TGTGCCACCAGCCTCAGGGACAGGGATCGTCCTTATTATGGCTACACCTTC. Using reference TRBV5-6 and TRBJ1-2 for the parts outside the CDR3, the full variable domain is DAGVTQSPTHLIKTRGQQVTLRCSPKSGHDTVSWYQQALGQGPQFIFQYYEEEERQRGNFPDRFSGHQFPNYSSELNVNALLLGDSALYLCATSLRDRDRPYYGYTFGSGTRLTVV.

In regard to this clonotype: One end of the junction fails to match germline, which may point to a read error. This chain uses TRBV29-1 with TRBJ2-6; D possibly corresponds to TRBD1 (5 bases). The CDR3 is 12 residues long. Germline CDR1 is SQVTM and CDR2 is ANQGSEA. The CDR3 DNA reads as TGCAGTGTTGAAGCTGGGGCCAACCTCCTGACTTTC. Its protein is CSVEAGANLLTF.

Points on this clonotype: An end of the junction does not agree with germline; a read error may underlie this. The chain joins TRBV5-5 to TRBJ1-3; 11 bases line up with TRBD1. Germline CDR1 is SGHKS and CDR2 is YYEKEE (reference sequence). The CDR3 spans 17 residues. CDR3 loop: CASSTWTGGAAGNIIYF. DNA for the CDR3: TGTGCGAGCAGCACCTGGACAGGGGGCGCGGCGGGAAACATCATATATTTT.